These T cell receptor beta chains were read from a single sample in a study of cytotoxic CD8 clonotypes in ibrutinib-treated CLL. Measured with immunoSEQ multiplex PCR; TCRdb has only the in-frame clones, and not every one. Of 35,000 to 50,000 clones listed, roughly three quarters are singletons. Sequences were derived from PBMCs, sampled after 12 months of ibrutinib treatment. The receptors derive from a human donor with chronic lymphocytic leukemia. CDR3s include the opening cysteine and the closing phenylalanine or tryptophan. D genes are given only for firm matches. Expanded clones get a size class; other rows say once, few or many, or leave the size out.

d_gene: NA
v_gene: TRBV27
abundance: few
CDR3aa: CASSWGLNTGELFF

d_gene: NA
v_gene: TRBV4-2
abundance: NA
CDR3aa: CASSSSDEQYF

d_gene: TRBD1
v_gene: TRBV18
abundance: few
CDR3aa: CASSPGTGFSGEQYF

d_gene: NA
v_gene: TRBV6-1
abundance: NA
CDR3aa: CASSGRKEQFF

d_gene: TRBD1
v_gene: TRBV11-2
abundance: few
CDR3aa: CASSLVVQGEHGYTF

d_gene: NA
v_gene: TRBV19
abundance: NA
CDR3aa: CASSIGPQRGAEAFF

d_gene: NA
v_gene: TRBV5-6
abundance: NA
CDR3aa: CASSPGSPNEQFF

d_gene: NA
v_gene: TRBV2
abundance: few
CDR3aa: CASSENGYEQYF

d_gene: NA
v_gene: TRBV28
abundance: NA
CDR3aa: CASSSPGPHSNQPQHF

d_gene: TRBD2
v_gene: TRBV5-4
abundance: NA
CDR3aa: CASSFPGLPPYNEQFF

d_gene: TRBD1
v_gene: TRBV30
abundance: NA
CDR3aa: CAWSVRTGTGSGELFF

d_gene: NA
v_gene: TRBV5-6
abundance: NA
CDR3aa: CASSLGRTHSNQPQHF

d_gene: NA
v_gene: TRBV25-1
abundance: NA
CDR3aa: CASSERFRGDQETQYF

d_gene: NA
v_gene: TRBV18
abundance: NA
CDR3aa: CASSSQLNTEAFF

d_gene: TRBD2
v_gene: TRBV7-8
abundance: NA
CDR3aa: CASSIIAGHEQFF

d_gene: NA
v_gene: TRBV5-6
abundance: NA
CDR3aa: CASSRDTRADTQYF

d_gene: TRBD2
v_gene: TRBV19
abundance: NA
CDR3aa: CASSIDDTSGRREQFF

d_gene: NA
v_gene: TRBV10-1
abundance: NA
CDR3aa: CASSENRNIQYF

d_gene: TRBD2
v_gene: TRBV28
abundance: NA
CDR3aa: CASLLAGAGYEQYF

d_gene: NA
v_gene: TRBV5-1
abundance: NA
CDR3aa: CASKTALGTRSYEQYF

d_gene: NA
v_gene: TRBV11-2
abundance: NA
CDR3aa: CASSSAYEQYF

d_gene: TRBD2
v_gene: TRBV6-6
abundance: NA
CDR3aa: CASKGLAGAEQYF

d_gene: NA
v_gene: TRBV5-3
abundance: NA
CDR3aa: CARSSWGGGHYEQYF

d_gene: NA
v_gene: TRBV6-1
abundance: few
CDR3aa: CASSEVRRAGVKAGELFF

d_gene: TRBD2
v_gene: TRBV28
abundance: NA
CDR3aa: CAILAGGRNEQFF

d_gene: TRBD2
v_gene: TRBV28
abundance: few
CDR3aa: CASSQSGGNTGELFF

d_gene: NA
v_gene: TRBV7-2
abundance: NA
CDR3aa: CASRGPAAETQYF

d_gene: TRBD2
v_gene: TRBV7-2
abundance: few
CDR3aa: CASSPSPGTSGNTGELFF

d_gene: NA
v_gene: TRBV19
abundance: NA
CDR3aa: CASSPLANRKTYGYTF

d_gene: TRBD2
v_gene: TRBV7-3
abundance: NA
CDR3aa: CASSSLAGVGGELFF

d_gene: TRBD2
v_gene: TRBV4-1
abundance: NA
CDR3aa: CASSQGDPGLANQKTQYF

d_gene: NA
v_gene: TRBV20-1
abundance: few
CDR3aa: CSASRYGEAFF

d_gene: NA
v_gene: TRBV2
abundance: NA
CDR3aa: CASSSDLSSYEQYF

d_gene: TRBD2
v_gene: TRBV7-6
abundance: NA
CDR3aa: CASSSIAGEGADTQYF

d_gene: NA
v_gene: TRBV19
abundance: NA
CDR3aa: CASSISPRTGTEAFF

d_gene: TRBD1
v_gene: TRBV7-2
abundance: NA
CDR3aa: CASSFSQGATEAFF

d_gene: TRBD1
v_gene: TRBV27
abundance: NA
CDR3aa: CASSLRQPGTGAMNTEAFF

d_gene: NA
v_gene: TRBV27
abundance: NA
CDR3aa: CASSTTFSYNEQFF

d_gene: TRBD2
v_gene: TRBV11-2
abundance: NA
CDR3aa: CASSFSDGGSQFF

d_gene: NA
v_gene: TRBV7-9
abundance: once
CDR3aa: CASSLPPADTQYF

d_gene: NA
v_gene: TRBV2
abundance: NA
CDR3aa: CAAGLQVNEQFF

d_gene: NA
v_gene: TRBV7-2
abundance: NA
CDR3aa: CASSPVSTDTQYF

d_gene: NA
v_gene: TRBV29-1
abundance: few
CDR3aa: CSVGGGANTEAFF

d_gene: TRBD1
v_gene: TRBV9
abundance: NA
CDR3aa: CASSLQGVASGNTIYF

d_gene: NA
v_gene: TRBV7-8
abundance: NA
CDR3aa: CASSPDDSNQPQHF

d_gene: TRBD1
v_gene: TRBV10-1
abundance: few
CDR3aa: CASSVATGVTEAFF

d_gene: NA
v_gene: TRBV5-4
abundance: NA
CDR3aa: CASSSDIYEQYF

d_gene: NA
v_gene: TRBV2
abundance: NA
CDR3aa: CASSEQAVSTDTQYF

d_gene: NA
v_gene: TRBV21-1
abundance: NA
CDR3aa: CASSKVGLAGVNEQFF

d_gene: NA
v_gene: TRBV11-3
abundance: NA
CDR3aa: CASSLGASANNEQFF